This T cell receptor (beta chain) was identified in a study of cytomegalovirus exposure and HLA in healthy donors. This clone has only one observation. The primer mix had 60 Vbeta and 13 Jbeta primers. Generated by immunoSEQ multiplex PCR, the TCRdb table keeps only in-frame clones and is missing some. This sample carries 140,000 to 150,000 clones, about two thirds of them seen once, and the ten largest clones take 2% to 2.5%. Per germline, CDR1 MNHNY and CDR2 SVGAGI (reference sequence). CDR3 size: 14 residues. V lost 5 bases, J lost 3 bases, and 6 bases stayed unmatched. The sample taken for sequencing was PBMCs. The clonotype comes from a woman aged 60 to 75 in good health and CMV-seropositive. The rearrangement joins TRBV6-6 to TRBJ1-1, with 7 positions matching TRBD1. This chain's CDR3 is CASSTQGSYTEAFF. In DNA, the CDR3 is TGTGCCAGCAGTACACAGGGGTCCTACACTGAAGCTTTCTTT.